This T cell receptor beta chain was recovered during a study of T cell responses to AZD1222 COVID-19 vaccine. Broader study findings: Repertoires were sampled only after the peak T cell response.

As regards this clone: Its cognate antigen is unknown.

Data came from immunoSEQ multiplex PCR; TCRdb stores just in-frame clones and leaves some out. The table records some 100,000 clones, 70% to 90% of them present only once. Looked up from germline, CDR1 is ENHRY and CDR2 is SYGVKD. The CDR3 contains 13 residues. Trimming removed 6 bases at V and 10 bases at J, with 18 bases between. Doses given second, at about 4 or about 12 weeks, were pooled. This TCR was sampled from an adult who received the AZD1222 COVID-19 vaccine. Sequences were derived from peripheral blood, sampled 28 days after the second AZD1222 dose. This chain links TRBV10-3 with TRBJ1-1; perhaps TRBD1 as D (6 bases). CDR3 residues: CAIRITGTGLAFF. The CDR3 DNA sequence: TGTGCCATCAGGATAACAGGGACGGGGTTAGCTTTCTTT.